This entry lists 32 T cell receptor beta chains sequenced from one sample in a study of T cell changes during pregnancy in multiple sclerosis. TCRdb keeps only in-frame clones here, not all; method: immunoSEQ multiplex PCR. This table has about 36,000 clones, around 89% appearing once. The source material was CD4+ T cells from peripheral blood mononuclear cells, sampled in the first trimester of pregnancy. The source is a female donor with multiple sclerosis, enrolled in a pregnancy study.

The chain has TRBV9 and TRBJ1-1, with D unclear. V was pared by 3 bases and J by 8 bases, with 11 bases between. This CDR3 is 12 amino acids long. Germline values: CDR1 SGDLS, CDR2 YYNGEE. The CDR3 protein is CASSGITQEAFF. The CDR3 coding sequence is TGTGCCAGCAGCGGGATAACACAGGAAGCTTTCTTT.

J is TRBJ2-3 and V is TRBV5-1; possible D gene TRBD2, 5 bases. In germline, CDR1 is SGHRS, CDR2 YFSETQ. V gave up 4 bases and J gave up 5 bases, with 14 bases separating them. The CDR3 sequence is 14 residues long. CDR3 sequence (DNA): TGCGCCAGCAGCGCAGACTATAGTGGAGATACGCAGTATTTT. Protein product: CASSADYSGDTQYF.

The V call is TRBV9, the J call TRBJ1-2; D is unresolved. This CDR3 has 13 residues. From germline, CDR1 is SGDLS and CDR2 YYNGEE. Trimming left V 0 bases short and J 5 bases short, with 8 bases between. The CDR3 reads CASSVAPSYGYTF. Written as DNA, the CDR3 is TGTGCCAGCAGCGTAGCCCCCTCGTATGGCTACACCTTC. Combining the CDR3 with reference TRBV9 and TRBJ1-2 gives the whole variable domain DSGVTQTPKHLITATGQRVTLRCSPRSGDLSVYWYQQSLDQGLQFLIQYYNGEERAKGNILERFSAQQFPDLHSELNLSSLELGDSALYFCASSVAPSYGYTFGSGTRLTVV.

The DNA for the CDR3 is TGTGCCAGCAGCGGAGCGGGAGTGGTTTACAATGAGCAGTTCTTC. Amino acid sequence: CASSGAGVVYNEQFF. The chain has TRBV5-4 and TRBJ2-1, with 8 positions matching TRBD2. Trimming cost V 4 bases and J 4 bases; bases outside gene matches: 7. In germline, CDR1 is SGHNT, CDR2 YYREEE (reference sequence). The length of the CDR3 is 15 residues.

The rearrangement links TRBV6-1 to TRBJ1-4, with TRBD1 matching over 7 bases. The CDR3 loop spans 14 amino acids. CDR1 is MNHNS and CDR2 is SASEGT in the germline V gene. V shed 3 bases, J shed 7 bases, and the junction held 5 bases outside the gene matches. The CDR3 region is CASSETGKGEKLFF. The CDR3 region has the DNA TGTGCCAGCAGTGAGACAGGGAAGGGTGAAAAACTGTTTTTT.

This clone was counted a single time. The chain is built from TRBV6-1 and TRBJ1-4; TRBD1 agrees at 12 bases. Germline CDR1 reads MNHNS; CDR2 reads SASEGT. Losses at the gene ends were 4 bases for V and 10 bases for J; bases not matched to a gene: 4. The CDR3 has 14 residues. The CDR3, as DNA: TGTGCCAGCAGTGGGGGACAGGGGGCGAGAAAACTGTTTTTT. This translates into CASSGGQGARKLFF.

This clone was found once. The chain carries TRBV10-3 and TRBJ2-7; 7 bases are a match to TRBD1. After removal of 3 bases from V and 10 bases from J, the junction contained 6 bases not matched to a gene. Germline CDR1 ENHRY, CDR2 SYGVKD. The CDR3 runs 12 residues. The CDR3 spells CAISDGQVEQYF. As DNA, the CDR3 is TGTGCCATCAGTGACGGACAGGTAGAACAGTACTTC.

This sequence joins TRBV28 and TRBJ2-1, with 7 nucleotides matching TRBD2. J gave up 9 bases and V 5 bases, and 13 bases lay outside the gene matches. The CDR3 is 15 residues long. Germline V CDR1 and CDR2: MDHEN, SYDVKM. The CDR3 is CASSPRDYQRGEQFF. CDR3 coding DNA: TGTGCCAGCAGTCCCCGGGACTACCAGAGGGGTGAGCAGTTCTTC.

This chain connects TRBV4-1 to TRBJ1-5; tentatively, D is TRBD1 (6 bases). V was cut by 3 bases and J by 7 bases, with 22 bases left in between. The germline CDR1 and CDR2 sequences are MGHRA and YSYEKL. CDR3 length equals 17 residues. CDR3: CASSHGLGGVPGQPQHF. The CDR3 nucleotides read TGCGCCAGCAGCCACGGCCTTGGGGGCGTTCCGGGGCAGCCCCAGCATTTT.

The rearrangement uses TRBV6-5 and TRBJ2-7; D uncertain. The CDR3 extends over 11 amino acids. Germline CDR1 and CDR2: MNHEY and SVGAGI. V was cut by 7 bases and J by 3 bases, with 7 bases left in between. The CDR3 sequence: CASMENYEQYF. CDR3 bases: TGTGCCAGCATGGAGAACTACGAGCAGTACTTC.

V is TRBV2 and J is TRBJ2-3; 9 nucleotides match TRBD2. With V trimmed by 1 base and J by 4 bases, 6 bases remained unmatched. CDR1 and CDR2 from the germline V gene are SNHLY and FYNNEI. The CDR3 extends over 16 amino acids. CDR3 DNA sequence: TGTGCCAGCAGTGAAGACCGAGCGGGGGGCGCAGATACGCAGTATTTT. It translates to CASSEDRAGGADTQYF.

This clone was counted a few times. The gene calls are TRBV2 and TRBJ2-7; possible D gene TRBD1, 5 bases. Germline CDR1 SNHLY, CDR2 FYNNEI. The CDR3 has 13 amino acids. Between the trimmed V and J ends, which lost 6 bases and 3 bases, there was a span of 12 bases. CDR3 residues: CASRLGPNYEQYF. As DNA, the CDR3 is TGTGCCAGCAGGTTGGGGCCAAACTACGAGCAGTACTTC.

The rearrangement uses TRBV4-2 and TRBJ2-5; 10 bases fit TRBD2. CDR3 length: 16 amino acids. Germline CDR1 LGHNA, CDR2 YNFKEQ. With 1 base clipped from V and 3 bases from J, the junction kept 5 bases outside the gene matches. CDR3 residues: CASSQVASGGEETQYF. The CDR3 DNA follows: TGTGCCAGCAGCCAAGTCGCTAGCGGGGGAGAAGAGACCCAGTACTTC.

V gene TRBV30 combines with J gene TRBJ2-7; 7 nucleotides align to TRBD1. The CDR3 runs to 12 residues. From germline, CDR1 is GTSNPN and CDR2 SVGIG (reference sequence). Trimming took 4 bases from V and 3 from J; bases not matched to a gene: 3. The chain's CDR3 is CAWIRDSYEQYF. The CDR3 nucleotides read TGTGCCTGGATCCGGGACAGCTACGAGCAGTACTTC.

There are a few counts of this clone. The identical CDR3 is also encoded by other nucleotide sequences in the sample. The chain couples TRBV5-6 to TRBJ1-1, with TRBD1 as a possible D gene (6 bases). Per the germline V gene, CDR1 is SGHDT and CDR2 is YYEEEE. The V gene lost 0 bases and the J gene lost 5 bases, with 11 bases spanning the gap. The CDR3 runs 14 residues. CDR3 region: CASSLGGRGTEAFF. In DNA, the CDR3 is TGTGCCAGCAGCTTGGGGGGGCGAGGGACTGAAGCTTTCTTT.

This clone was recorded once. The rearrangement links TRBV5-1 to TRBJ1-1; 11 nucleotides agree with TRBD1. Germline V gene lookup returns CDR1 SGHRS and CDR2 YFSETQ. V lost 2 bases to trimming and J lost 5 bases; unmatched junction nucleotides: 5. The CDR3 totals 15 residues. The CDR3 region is CASSLAGQGGTEAFF. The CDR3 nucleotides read TGCGCCAGCAGCTTAGCGGGACAGGGGGGGACTGAAGCTTTCTTT.

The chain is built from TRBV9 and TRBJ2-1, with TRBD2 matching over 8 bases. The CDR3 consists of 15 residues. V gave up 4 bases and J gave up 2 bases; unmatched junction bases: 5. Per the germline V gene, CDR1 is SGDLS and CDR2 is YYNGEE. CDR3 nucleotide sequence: TGTGCCAGCAGCCCACGGGGGGGCACCTACAATGAGCAGTTCTTC. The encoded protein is CASSPRGGTYNEQFF. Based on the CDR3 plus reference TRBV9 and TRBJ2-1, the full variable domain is DSGVTQTPKHLITATGQRVTLRCSPRSGDLSVYWYQQSLDQGLQFLIQYYNGEERAKGNILERFSAQQFPDLHSELNLSSLELGDSALYFCASSPRGGTYNEQFFGPGTRLTVL.

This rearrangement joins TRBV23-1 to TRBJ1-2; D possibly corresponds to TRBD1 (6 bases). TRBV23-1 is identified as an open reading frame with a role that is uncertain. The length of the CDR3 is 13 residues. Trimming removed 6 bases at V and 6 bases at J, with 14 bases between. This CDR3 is CASRRQGSHGYTF. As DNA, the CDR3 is TGCGCCAGCAGGCGGCAGGGGAGCCATGGCTACACCTTC.

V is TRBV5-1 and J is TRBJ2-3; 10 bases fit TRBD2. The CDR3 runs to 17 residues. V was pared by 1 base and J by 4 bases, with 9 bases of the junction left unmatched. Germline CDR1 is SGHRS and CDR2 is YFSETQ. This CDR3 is CASSLRSGRARADTQYF. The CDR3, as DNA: TGCGCCAGCAGCTTGCGCAGCGGGAGGGCCCGTGCAGATACGCAGTATTTT. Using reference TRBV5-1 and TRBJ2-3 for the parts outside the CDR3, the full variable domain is KAGVTQTPRYLIKTRGQQVTLSCSPISGHRSVSWYQQTPGQGLQFLFEYFSETQRNKGNFPGRFSGRQFSNSRSEMNVSTLELGDSALYLCASSLRSGRARADTQYFGPGTRLTVL.

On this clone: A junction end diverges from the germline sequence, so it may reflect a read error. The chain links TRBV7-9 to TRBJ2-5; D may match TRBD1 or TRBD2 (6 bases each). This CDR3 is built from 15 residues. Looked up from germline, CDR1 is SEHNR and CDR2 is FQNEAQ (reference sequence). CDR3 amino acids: CASRLGGGGRETQYF. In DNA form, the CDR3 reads TGTGCCAGCAGGTTAGGGGGAGGAGGCAGAGAGACCCAGTACTTC.

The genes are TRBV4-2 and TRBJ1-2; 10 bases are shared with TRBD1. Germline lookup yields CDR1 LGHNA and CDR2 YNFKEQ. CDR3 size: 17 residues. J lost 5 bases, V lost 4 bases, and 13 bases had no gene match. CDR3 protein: CASSPQPGQGFFYGYTF. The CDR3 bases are TGTGCCAGCAGCCCCCAACCGGGACAGGGGTTTTTTTATGGCTACACCTTC.

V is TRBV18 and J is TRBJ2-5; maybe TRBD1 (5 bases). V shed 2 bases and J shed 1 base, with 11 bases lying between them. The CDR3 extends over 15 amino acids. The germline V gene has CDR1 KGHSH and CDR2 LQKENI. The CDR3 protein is CASSPRGQGQETQYF. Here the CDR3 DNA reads TGTGCCAGCTCACCAAGGGGCCAGGGCCAAGAGACCCAGTACTTC.

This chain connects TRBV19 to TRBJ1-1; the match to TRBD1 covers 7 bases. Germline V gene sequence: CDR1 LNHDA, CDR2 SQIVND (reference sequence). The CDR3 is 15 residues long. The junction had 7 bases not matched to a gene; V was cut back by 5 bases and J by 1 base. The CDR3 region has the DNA TGTGCCAGTAGTGCACCGGGACAGAGGAACACTGAAGCTTTCTTT. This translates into CASSAPGQRNTEAFF.

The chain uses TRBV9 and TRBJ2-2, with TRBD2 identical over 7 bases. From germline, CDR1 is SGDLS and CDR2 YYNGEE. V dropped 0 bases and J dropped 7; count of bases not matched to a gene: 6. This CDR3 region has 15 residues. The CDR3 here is CASSVEGGFGGELFF. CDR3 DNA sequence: TGTGCCAGCAGCGTAGAGGGAGGGTTTGGCGGGGAGCTGTTTTTT.

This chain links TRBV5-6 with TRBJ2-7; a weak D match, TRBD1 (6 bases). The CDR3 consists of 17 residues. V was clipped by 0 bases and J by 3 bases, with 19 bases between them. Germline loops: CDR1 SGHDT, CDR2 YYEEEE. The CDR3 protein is CASSLGVYRDSSYEQYF. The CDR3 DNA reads TGTGCCAGCAGCTTGGGCGTATACAGGGATTCCAGCTACGAGCAGTACTTC.

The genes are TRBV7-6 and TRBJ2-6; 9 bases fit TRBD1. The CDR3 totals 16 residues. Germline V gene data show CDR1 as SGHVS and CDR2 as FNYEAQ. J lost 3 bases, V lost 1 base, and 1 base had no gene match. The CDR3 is CASSLGQGGGANVLTF. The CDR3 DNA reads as TGTGCCAGCAGCTTAGGACAGGGGGGTGGGGCCAACGTCCTGACTTTC.

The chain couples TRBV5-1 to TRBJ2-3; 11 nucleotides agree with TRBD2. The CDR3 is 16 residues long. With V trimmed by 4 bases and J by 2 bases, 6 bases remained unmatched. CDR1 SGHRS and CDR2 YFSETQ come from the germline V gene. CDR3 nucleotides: TGCGCCAGCAGCATTGGGACTAGCGGAAACACAGATACGCAGTATTTT. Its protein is CASSIGTSGNTDTQYF. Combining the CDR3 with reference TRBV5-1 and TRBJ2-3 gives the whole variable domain KAGVTQTPRYLIKTRGQQVTLSCSPISGHRSVSWYQQTPGQGLQFLFEYFSETQRNKGNFPGRFSGRQFSNSRSEMNVSTLELGDSALYLCASSIGTSGNTDTQYFGPGTRLTVL.

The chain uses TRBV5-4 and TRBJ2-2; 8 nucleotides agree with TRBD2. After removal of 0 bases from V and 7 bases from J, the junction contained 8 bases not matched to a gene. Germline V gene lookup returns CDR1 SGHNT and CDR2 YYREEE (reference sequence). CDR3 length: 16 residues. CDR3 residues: CASSLGRGGPGGELFF. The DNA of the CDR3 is TGTGCCAGCAGCTTGGGTCGGGGGGGCCCAGGCGGGGAGCTGTTTTTT.

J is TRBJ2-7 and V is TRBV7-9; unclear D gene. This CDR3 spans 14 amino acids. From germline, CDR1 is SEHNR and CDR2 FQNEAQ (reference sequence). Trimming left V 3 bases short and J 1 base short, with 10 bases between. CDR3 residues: CASSFNVGSYEQYF. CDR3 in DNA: TGTGCCAGCAGCTTTAACGTCGGGTCCTACGAGCAGTACTTC.

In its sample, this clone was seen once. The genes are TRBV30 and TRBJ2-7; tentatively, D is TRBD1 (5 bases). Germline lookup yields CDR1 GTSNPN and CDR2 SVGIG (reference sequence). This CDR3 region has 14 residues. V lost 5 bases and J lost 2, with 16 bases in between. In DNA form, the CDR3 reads TGTGCCTGGGAGCCGGGTTTACAGGCCTACGAGCAGTACTTC. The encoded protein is CAWEPGLQAYEQYF.

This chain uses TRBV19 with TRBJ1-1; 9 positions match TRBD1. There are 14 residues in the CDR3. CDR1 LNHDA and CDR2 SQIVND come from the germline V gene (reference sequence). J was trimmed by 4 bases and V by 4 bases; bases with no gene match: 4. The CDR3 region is CASSTTGGVTEAFF. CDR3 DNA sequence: TGTGCCAGTAGTACCACAGGGGGCGTCACTGAAGCTTTCTTT.

This CDR3 reads CAISPEANEKLFF. CDR3 coding DNA: TGTGCCATCAGCCCTGAAGCGAATGAAAAACTGTTTTTT. The V and J genes are TRBV10-3 and TRBJ1-4; unclear D gene. Trimming removed 6 bases from V and 5 bases from J, with 10 bases in between. The V gene's germline CDR1 is ENHRY and CDR2 SYGVKD. This CDR3 contains 13 residues.